The rows below give T cell receptor beta chains drawn from one sample of a study of blood T cell repertoires in COVID-19. TCRdb keeps only in-frame clones here, not all; method: immunoSEQ multiplex PCR. Here the sample spans 40,000 to 50,000 clones, 89% being singletons. The sequenced material came from peripheral blood. The receptor source for this set is a human donor in a cohort sampled during active COVID-19. Both conserved end residues are part of each CDR3. A D gene is named only where the DNA matches it firmly. Expanded clones are given a class, and other clones once, few, many or no size at all.

-,TRBV12-3/TRBV12-4,-,TRBJ2-3,CASLGLNTDTQYF,TGTGCCAGCCTCGGACTAAACACAGATACGCAGTATTTT
TRBD2,TRBV5-5,-,TRBJ2-7,CASSIRTSGGPYEQYF,TGTGCCAGCAGCATCAGGACTAGCGGGGGCCCCTACGAGCAGTACTTC
TRBD2,TRBV13,few,TRBJ2-7,CASSSGLAGTHEQYF,TGTGCCAGCAGCTCAGGACTAGCCGGAACCCACGAGCAGTACTTC
TRBD2,TRBV5-1,-,TRBJ2-5,CASSLAAGGGETQYF,TGCGCCAGCAGCTTGGCGGCGGGGGGGGGAGAGACCCAGTACTTC
TRBD1,TRBV7-7,-,TRBJ2-5,CASSLRTGAQETQYF,TGTGCTAGCAGCTTACGGACAGGGGCCCAAGAGACCCAGTACTTC
-,TRBV29-1,-,TRBJ2-1,CSVEFSYEQFF,TGCAGCGTTGAGTTTTCGTATGAGCAGTTCTTC
-,TRBV7-8,-,TRBJ1-1,CASSLDRGTEAFF,TGTGCCAGCAGCTTAGACCGGGGTACTGAAGCTTTCTTT
TRBD2,TRBV29-1,-,TRBJ2-3,CSVGGLAGADTQYF,TGCAGCGTTGGAGGACTAGCAGGCGCAGATACGCAGTATTTT
-,TRBV6-5,-,TRBJ2-7,CASSWGQGEQYF,TGTGCCAGCAGTTGGGGACAAGGCGAGCAGTACTTC
-,TRBV15,-,TRBJ2-1,CATSKGGEGYNEQFF,TGTGCCACCAGCAAAGGGGGGGAGGGTTACAATGAGCAGTTCTTC
-,TRBV19,-,TRBJ1-4,CASSSLGAPNEKLFF,TGTGCCAGTAGTTCCCTAGGGGCTCCTAATGAAAAACTGTTTTTT
-,TRBV7-2,-,TRBJ1-5,CASSRRYSNQPQHF,TGTGCCAGCAGCCGGCGGTATAGCAATCAGCCCCAGCATTTT
-,TRBV4-1,-,TRBJ1-1,CASSSAGLNTEAFF,TGCGCCAGCAGCTCCGCAGGGCTGAACACTGAAGCTTTCTTT
TRBD1,TRBV11-2,-,TRBJ2-2,CASSPAPTGIPGELFF,TGTGCCAGCAGCCCCGCCCCGACAGGGATCCCGGGGGAGCTGTTTTTT
TRBD2,TRBV7-2,once,TRBJ2-7,CASSRGGDYEQYF,TGTGCCAGCAGCCGCGGGGGGGACTACGAGCAGTACTTC
-,TRBV18,-,TRBJ1-4,CASSPDRSTEKLFF,TGTGCCAGCTCTCCTGACAGGTCAACTGAAAAACTGTTTTTT
-,TRBV5-1,-,TRBJ2-6,CASSLGGSGANVLTF,TGCGCCAGCAGCTTGGGAGGATCTGGGGCCAACGTCCTGACTTTC
TRBD2,TRBV9,-,TRBJ2-1,CASSVVGLAGGSEQFF,TGTGCCAGCAGCGTAGTCGGACTAGCGGGGGGCAGTGAGCAGTTCTTC
-,TRBV29-1,-,TRBJ1-1,CSVGGMNTEAFF,TGCAGCGTTGGAGGCATGAACACTGAAGCTTTCTTT
TRBD2,TRBV29-1,-,TRBJ2-7,CSVGWGGAYEQYF,TGCAGCGTGGGTTGGGGGGGAGCTTACGAGCAGTACTTC
TRBD1,TRBV6-5,-,TRBJ1-6,CASNAIHRGLSPLHF,TGTGCCAGCAATGCCATCCACAGGGGACTCTCACCCCTCCACTTT
TRBD1,TRBV5-6,-,TRBJ2-3,CASSSRGRGTDTQYF,TGTGCCAGCAGCTCCAGGGGGCGCGGCACAGATACGCAGTATTTT
-,TRBV10-3,-,TRBJ1-1,CAIRGVGAGEAFF,TGTGCCATCAGGGGTGTGGGCGCAGGTGAAGCTTTCTTT
TRBD2,TRBV30,-,TRBJ2-1,CAWSFLAGGRNEQFF,TGTGCCTGGAGCTTCCTAGCGGGAGGGCGCAATGAGCAGTTCTTC
TRBD1,TRBV7-9,few,TRBJ1-3,CASSRTDRGSGNTIYF,TGTGCCAGCAGCCGGACGGACAGGGGTTCTGGAAACACCATATATTTT
TRBD2,TRBV3-1/TRBV3-2,-,TRBJ2-3,CASSPGTSGYTDTQYF,TGTGCCAGCAGCCCTGGGACTAGCGGATACACAGATACGCAGTATTTT
-,TRBV11-3,-,TRBJ2-7,CASSSNPYEQYF,TGTGCCAGCAGCTCTAATCCTTACGAGCAGTACTTC
-,TRBV21-1,-,TRBJ2-7,CASSRVRSGETTYEQYF,TGTGCCAGCAGCAGGGTCAGGTCGGGGGAAACGACCTACGAGCAGTACTTC
-,TRBV6-6,-,TRBJ2-2,CASKETNTGELFF,TGTGCCAGCAAGGAGACGAACACCGGGGAGCTGTTTTTT
TRBD1,TRBV5-1,-,TRBJ1-4,CASSLEGQGLTDEKLFF,TGCGCCAGCAGCTTGGAGGGACAGGGCCTCACGGATGAAAAACTGTTTTTT
TRBD1,TRBV6-5,few,TRBJ1-2,CASSYSKAGGRGGYTF,TGTGCCAGCAGTTACTCTAAGGCAGGGGGAAGAGGTGGCTACACCTTC
-,TRBV15,-,TRBJ1-1,CATSRDGTGLAFF,TGTGCCACCAGCAGAGATGGTACAGGGTTGGCTTTCTTT